This section outlines one TCR beta chain sequence together with its context. Antigen specificity is unknown. Each CDR3 protein gets one entry after TCRdb re-called the RT-PCR reads with MiXCR. The repertoire holds about 540,000 distinct CDR3 sequences, under 30% seen once, with 2.5% to 3.5% in the top ten. The data belong to a study of response to subunit inactivated influenza vaccine. Study-level results: Few new T cells, the authors suggested, are recruited by each seasonal influenza vaccination.

The data also belong to a second study, concerning T cells expressing NK-cell markers. According to that study: Template switching by 5'RACE with UMIs generated the TCR beta cDNA. Sorted CD3+CD56-NKG2C+, CD3+CD56+NKG2C- and CD3+CD56+NKG2C+ T cells were the source of the TCR beta repertoires.

This sequence was found in a man in his forties or fifties who received an inactivated influenza vaccine. The source was CD4+ T cells sorted from PBMCs, collected 11 to 12 days after vaccination.

This CDR3 is CSTRQGSTDTQYF. CDR3 nucleotides: TGCAGTACCCGACAGGGGAGCACAGATACGCAGTATTTT. The V and J genes are TRBV20-1 and TRBJ2-3; 8 nucleotides line up with TRBD1. The CDR3 spans 13 residues. Germline CDR1 and CDR2: DFQATT and SNEGSKA (reference sequence). V shed 8 bases, J shed 0 bases, and the junction held 4 bases outside the gene matches.